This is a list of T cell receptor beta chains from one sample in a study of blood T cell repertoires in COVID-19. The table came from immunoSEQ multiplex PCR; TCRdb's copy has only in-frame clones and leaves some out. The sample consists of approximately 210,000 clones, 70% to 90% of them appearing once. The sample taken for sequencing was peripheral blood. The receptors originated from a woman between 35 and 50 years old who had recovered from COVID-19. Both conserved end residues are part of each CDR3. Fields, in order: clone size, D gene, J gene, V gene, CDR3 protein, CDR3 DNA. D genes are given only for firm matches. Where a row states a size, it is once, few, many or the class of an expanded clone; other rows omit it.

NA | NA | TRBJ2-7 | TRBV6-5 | CASSYVRDSYEQYF | TGTGCCAGCAGTTACGTGCGGGACTCCTACGAGCAGTACTTC
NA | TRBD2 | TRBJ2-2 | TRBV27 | CASNSGTRVTGELFF | TGTGCCAGCAACTCAGGGACTAGAGTCACCGGGGAGCTGTTTTTT
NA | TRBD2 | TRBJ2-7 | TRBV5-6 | CASSSGTSSSYEQYF | TGTGCCAGCAGCTCCGGGACTAGTTCGTCCTACGAGCAGTACTTC
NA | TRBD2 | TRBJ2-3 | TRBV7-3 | CASSPRGVGGTDTQYF | TGTGCCAGCAGCCCTCGGGGGGTGGGGGGCACAGATACGCAGTATTTT
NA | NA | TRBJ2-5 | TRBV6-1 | CASSEVPVAETQYF | TGTGCCAGCAGTGAAGTTCCGGTTGCAGAGACCCAGTACTTC
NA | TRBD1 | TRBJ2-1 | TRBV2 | CASSKDRGSSYNEQFF | TGTGCCAGCAGTAAGGACAGGGGAAGCTCCTACAATGAGCAGTTCTTC
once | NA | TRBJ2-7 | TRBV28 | CASSSRGFEQYF | TGTGCCAGCAGTTCAAGGGGTTTCGAGCAGTACTTC
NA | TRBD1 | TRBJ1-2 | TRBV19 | CASSPRDSQANYGYTF | TGTGCCAGTAGTCCCCGGGACAGCCAAGCTAACTATGGCTACACCTTC
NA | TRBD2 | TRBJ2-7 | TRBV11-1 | CASSSSSGEPNEQYF | TGTGCCAGCAGCTCATCTAGCGGGGAGCCTAACGAGCAGTACTTC
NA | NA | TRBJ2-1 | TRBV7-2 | CASSHGDSMSEQFF | TGTGCCAGCAGCCACGGAGACAGTATGAGTGAGCAGTTCTTC
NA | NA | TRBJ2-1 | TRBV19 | CASSTPRSEQFF | TGTGCCAGTAGTACCCCCAGAAGTGAGCAGTTCTTC
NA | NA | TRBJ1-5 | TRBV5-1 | CASREGTSNQPQHF | TGCGCCAGCAGGGAGGGGACTAGCAATCAGCCCCAGCATTTT
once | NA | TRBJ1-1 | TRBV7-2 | CASSPQTGGTEAFF | TGTGCCAGCAGCCCACAGACAGGTGGGACTGAAGCTTTCTTT
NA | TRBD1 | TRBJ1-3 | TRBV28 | CASRQGAGNTIYF | TGTGCCAGCAGGCAGGGGGCTGGAAACACCATATATTTT
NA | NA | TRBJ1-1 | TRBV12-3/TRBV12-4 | CASRGREGTEAFF | TGTGCCAGCAGGGGACGGGAGGGCACTGAAGCTTTCTTT
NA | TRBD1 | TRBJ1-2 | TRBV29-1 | CSAGTGGAYYGYTF | TGCAGCGCCGGGACAGGGGGCGCGTACTATGGCTACACCTTC
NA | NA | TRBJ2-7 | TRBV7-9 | CASSLAYSSYEQYF | TGTGCCAGCAGCTTAGCTTACAGCTCCTACGAGCAGTACTTC
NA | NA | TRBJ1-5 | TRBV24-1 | CAPSSGNQPQHF | TGTGCCCCCAGTTCAGGGAATCAGCCCCAGCATTTT
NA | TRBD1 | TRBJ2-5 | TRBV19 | CASSRQGFQETQYF | TGTGCCAGTAGCCGACAGGGCTTTCAAGAGACCCAGTACTTC
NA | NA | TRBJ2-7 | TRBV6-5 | CAGRGVYEQYF | TGTGCCGGAAGGGGTGTCTACGAGCAGTACTTC
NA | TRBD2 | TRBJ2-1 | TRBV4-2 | CASSQRSGRVGNEQFF | TGTGCCAGCAGCCAGAGAAGCGGGAGGGTTGGCAATGAGCAGTTCTTC
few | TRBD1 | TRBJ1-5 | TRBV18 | CASSPGTGLQPQHF | TGTGCCAGCTCACCAGGGACAGGGCTTCAGCCCCAGCATTTT
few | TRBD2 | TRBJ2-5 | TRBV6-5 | CASRAGQETQYF | TGTGCCAGCAGAGCGGGACAAGAGACCCAGTACTTC
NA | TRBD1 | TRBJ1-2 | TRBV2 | CASSDDRVYGYTF | TGTGCCAGCAGTGACGACAGGGTCTATGGCTACACCTTC
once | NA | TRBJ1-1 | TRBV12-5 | CASGLGRNTEAFF | TGTGCTAGTGGTTTGGGGAGGAACACTGAAGCTTTCTTT
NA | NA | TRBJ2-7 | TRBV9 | CASSDRLISEQYF | TGTGCCAGCAGCGATCGACTTATATCCGAGCAGTACTTC
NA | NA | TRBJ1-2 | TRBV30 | CAWKSSRGYTF | TGTGCCTGGAAATCCTCTCGGGGCTACACCTTC
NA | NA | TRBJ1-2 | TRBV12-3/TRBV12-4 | CASSRGVRGYTF | TGTGCCAGCAGCAGGGGAGTGCGGGGCTACACCTTC
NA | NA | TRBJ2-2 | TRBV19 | CASSSGRNTGELFF | TGTGCCAGTAGTAGTGGGAGGAACACCGGGGAGCTGTTTTTT
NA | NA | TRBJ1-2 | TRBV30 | CACWRYYYGYTF | TGTGCCTGTTGGAGGTATTACTATGGCTACACCTTC
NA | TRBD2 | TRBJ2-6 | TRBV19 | CATKWSRGAGANVLTF | TGTGCCACTAAATGGTCTCGGGGGGCTGGGGCCAACGTCCTGACTTTC
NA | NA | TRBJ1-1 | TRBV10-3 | CAIKGAGAPDTEAFF | TGTGCCATCAAGGGAGCAGGGGCTCCCGACACTGAAGCTTTCTTT
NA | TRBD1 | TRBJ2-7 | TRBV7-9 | CASSRTGDTYEQYF | TGTGCCAGCAGTCGGACAGGAGATACCTACGAGCAGTACTTC
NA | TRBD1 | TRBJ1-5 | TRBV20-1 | CSASDRGQGFGNSNQPQHF | TGCAGTGCTAGTGACCGGGGACAGGGTTTTGGCAATAGCAATCAGCCCCAGCATTTT
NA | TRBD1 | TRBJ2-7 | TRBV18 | CASRRDSSYEQYF | TGTGCCAGCCGTCGGGACAGTTCCTACGAGCAGTACTTC
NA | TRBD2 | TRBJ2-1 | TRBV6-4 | CASSEREGGNEQFF | TGTGCCAGCAGTGAACGGGAGGGGGGCAATGAGCAGTTCTTC
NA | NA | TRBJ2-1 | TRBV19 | CASSSGLGMVNNEQFF | TGTGCCAGTAGTTCCGGACTGGGAATGGTCAACAATGAGCAGTTCTTC
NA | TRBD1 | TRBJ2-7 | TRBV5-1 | CASSFTTGVVYEQYF | TGCGCCAGCAGCTTCACTACAGGGGTCGTCTACGAGCAGTACTTC
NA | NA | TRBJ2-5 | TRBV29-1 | CSVRRQPRETQYF | TGCAGCGTTAGGAGACAGCCTAGAGAGACCCAGTACTTC
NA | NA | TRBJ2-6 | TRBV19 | CASSKQGFGANVLTF | TGTGCCAGTAGTAAACAGGGTTTTGGGGCCAACGTCCTGACTTTC
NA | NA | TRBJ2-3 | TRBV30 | CAWNRGTSTDTQYF | TGTGCCTGGAATCGGGGAACTAGCACAGATACGCAGTATTTT
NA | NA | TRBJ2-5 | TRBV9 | CASAGGPRAGETQYF | TGTGCCAGCGCCGGGGGACCAAGGGCTGGGGAGACCCAGTACTTC
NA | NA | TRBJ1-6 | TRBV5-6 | CASSLDRDNSPLHF | TGTGCCAGCAGCTTGGACAGGGATAATTCACCCCTCCACTTT
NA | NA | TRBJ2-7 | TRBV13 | CASSLAKGESYEQYF | TGTGCCAGCAGCTTAGCTAAAGGAGAGTCCTACGAGCAGTACTTC
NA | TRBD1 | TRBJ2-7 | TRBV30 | CAWSVLRGTGGFYEQYF | TGTGCCTGGAGTGTCTTGAGGGGGACAGGGGGTTTCTACGAGCAGTACTTC
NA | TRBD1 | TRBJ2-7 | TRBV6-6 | CASSRPGQGNGEQYF | TGTGCCAGCAGTAGACCGGGACAGGGAAATGGCGAGCAGTACTTC
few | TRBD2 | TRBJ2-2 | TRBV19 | CASGLAGGWNTGELFF | TGTGCCAGCGGACTAGCGGGAGGTTGGAACACCGGGGAGCTGTTTTTT
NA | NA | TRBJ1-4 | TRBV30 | CAWSAPSGSAEKLFF | TGTGCCTGGAGTGCCCCCTCGGGGAGTGCTGAAAAACTGTTTTTT
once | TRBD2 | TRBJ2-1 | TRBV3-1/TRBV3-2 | CASSHLSGRTYNEQFF | TGTGCCAGCAGCCACCTTAGCGGGAGAACCTACAATGAGCAGTTCTTC
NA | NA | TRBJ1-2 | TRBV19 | CASSIGPRDYGYTF | TGTGCCAGTAGTATTGGGCCCAGGGATTATGGCTACACCTTC
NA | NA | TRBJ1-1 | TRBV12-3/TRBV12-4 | CASKDYTEAFF | TGTGCCAGCAAAGACTACACTGAAGCTTTCTTT
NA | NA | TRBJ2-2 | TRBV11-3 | CASSPGAAGELFF | TGTGCCAGCAGCCCGGGAGCAGCCGGGGAGCTGTTTTTT
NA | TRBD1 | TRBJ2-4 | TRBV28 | CASSLGQGKNIQYF | TGTGCCAGCAGTTTGGGACAGGGCAAAAACATTCAGTACTTC
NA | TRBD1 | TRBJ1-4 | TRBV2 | CATHRPGGEKLFF | TGTGCCACCCACCGGCCAGGGGGTGAAAAACTGTTTTTT
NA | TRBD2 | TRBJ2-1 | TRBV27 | CASSLSEPGGGSYNEQFF | TGTGCCAGCAGTTTATCGGAGCCGGGGGGGGGCTCCTACAATGAGCAGTTCTTC
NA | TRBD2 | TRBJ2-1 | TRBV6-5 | CASASGGFSYNEQFF | TGTGCCAGCGCCTCGGGGGGGTTCTCCTACAATGAGCAGTTCTTC
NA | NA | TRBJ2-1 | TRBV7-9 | CASTIALNHNEQFF | TGTGCCAGCACTATAGCCCTAAATCACAATGAGCAGTTCTTC
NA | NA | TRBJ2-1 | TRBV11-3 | CASSITKLGGNEQFF | TGTGCCAGCAGCATAACCAAACTAGGTGGGAATGAGCAGTTCTTC
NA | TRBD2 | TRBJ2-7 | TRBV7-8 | CASSLGGRAYEQYF | TGTGCCAGCAGCTTAGGAGGGAGGGCTTACGAGCAGTACTTC
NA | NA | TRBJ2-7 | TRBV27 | CASSRRNSYEQYF | TGTGCCAGCAGCCGGAGGAATTCCTACGAGCAGTACTTC